This TCR beta chain was retrieved from a study of CD8+ T cells in alopecia areata (dated by TCRdb to the late 2010s). Looking at the study overall: The treated patients took part in an open-label pilot trial in which moderate-to-severe alopecia areata was treated with oral tofacitinib at 5 to 10 mg twice daily. Biopsies were taken from tofacitinib-treated patients at baseline and again at 4 and 24 weeks into treatment, and several of those patients also had a later scalp biopsy. The RNA source kit depended on sample type: the PAXgene miRNA kit for fixed scalp, the miRNeasy kit for PBMCs, and the RNeasy kit for mouse skin. Scalp clonality was compared among normal scalp (n=4), patchy alopecia areata scalp (n=8), and alopecia totalis/universalis scalp (n=8). Disease severity in treated patients was measured with the SALT score, which quantifies the percentage of affected scalp surface area. Patients received tofacitinib for 6 to 18 months and were then followed off drug for 6 months to check for delayed response and recurrence. Scalp tissue and sorted CD4+ and CD8+ peripheral blood T cells from patchy and totalis/universalis alopecia areata patients and from healthy controls were covered by human TCRbeta sequencing. High-throughput TCRbeta sequencing was used to examine T cell clonal expansion in alopecia areata in both the C3H/HeJ mouse model and human patients. TCRbeta CDR3 regions were amplified by immunoSEQ multiplex PCR using 35 Vbeta forward and 13 Jbeta reverse primers.

In light of the paper, this sample's time point label describes: around 4 weeks on oral tofacitinib. The treatment or condition label on this specimen signifies: oral pan-JAK inhibitor, 5-10 mg twice daily. From alopecia areata patients, peripheral blood was collected along with lesional scalp punch biopsies. PBMCs were isolated by density centrifugation and stained for CD3, CD4 and CD8, and CD4+ and CD8+ T cells were sorted on a FACSAria. The library was made by the immunoSEQ multiplex PCR assay. RNA was extracted from all samples and reverse transcribed into cDNA as template for TCR sequencing. First-strand cDNA was synthesized using SuperScript III with a 2:1 mix of oligo-dT and random hexamers. A synthetic immune receptor repertoire was used to measure amplification bias, and any remaining bias was corrected computationally. The original methods were these. Raw reads were preprocessed for error removal, and CDR3 was defined according to IMGT conventions as running from the conserved cysteine to phenylalanine. Clonality was computed by normalizing Shannon entropy by log2 of the number of productive unique TCRs and subtracting the result from 1. Scalp TCRbeta sequences were cross-referenced with sorted blood CD4 and CD8 repertoires so that the CD4 or CD8 identity of scalp clones could be inferred. The clones in this table, taken by TCRdb from immuneACCESS, are in-frame only. Not every clone is retained; where verified, under half of the shortfall comes from an unresolved V gene, and the cause of the rest is unknown. That table gives V, J and clone size, and the DNA gave D and trimming. Within this sample are fewer than 150,000 clones, with 58% of them counted one time only. Around 30% of the sample is taken by the ten largest.

The study at large found these results: Many expanded lesional clones persisted in scalp and blood during tofacitinib treatment, which may partly explain relapse after stopping treatment. Tofacitinib significantly lowered scalp clonality and the number of expanded CD8+ clones among the top 100 scalp clones. Unlike mouse skin, which is dominated by gammadelta T cells, normal human skin has resident alphabeta T cells that are also sequenced, and this complicates analysis of the scalp TCR repertoire. Shared TCR sequences between patients were less evident than in mice, which may be partly attributable to HLA diversity in the patient population. Higher clonality and more expanded CD8+ clones were observed in lesional scalp than in normal scalp, particularly in alopecia totalis/universalis, a finding suggestive of antigenic drive. Because the treated cohort was small and included a single nonresponder, larger studies are needed to assess links between baseline CD8+ expansion and response.

The germline V gene sets CDR1 to SQVTM and CDR2 to ANQGSEA. Measured from the cysteine to the phenylalanine, the CDR3 is 13 residues long. CDR3 DNA only is kept here, 39 bases in frame from base 1. For this chain, trimming is 3 bases at the V end and 5 bases at the J end, and the number of junction bases without a gene match is 7. About this clone itself: Its antigen is not yet known. Per-base quality was not reported, and no clone a single base away is much larger than it.

The chain was built from TRBV29-1 and TRBJ2-7; 7 middle bases align to TRBD1. Specimen: CD8+ T cells sorted from blood, collected at week 4, from a patient treated with tofacitinib. The sequence was collected from a human donor with alopecia areata. CDR3 sequence: CSVDTGDVDEQYF. The DNA sequence follows: TGCAGCGTTGATACAGGGGATGTGGACGAGCAGTACTTC.